Presented here are 27 T cell receptor beta chains from one specimen sequenced in a study of T cell responses to AZD1222 COVID-19 vaccine. Method: immunoSEQ multiplex PCR; TCRdb's copy keeps in-frame clones and lacks some. The sample includes 200,000 to 250,000 clones, just over 90% of them seen just once. The specimen was peripheral blood, collected on day 0 of MenACWY control vaccination. Receptors originate from an adult in good health.

The V gene is TRBV5-1, the J gene TRBJ1-2; 8 nucleotides match TRBD1. Germline V gene lookup returns CDR1 SGHRS and CDR2 YFSETQ. The CDR3 totals 15 residues. V lost 3 bases to trimming and J lost 4 bases; unmatched junction nucleotides: 8. The CDR3 nucleotides are TGCGCCAGCAGCTGGGGGACAGGAGTCGGCTATGGCTACACCTTC. Its translation: CASSWGTGVGYGYTF.

The chain uses TRBV5-6 and TRBJ1-2; D gene ambiguous. The CDR3 covers 13 residues. V was cut by 1 base and J by 6 bases, with 10 bases left in between. CDR1 is SGHDT and CDR2 is YYEEEE in the germline V gene. The CDR3 region has the DNA TGTGCCAGCAGCTTGCGGACTCTCGATGGCTACACCTTC. Its translation is CASSLRTLDGYTF.

The chain couples TRBV27 to TRBJ1-5, with D maybe TRBD1 (5 bases). Germline V lookup: CDR1 MNHEY, CDR2 SMNVEV (reference sequence). Trimming removed 2 bases at V and 0 bases at J, with 8 bases between. This CDR3 has 15 amino acids. The CDR3 here is CASSLGTDSNQPQHF. The CDR3 DNA sequence: TGTGCCAGCAGTTTAGGGACGGATAGCAATCAGCCCCAGCATTTT.

The rearrangement joins TRBV28 to TRBJ2-7; 10 nucleotides align to TRBD1. The CDR3 is 15 residues long. The V and J ends lost 7 bases and 3 bases, in that order; junction bases with no gene match: 9. CDR1 is MDHEN, CDR2 SYDVKM, per germline. This CDR3 reads CASIGDWTGGYEQYF. CDR3 nucleotides: TGTGCCAGCATAGGGGACTGGACAGGGGGCTACGAGCAGTACTTC.

V and J are TRBV19 and TRBJ1-6; tentative D call: TRBD1 (5 bases). Per germline, CDR1 LNHDA and CDR2 SQIVND (reference sequence). There are 17 residues in the CDR3. V lost 4 bases, J lost 5 bases, and 18 bases lay in between. CDR3 DNA: TGTGCCAGTAGTAGGCCCAGGGACGGCAGAAATAATTCACCCCTCCACTTT. Residues: CASSRPRDGRNNSPLHF. The full variable domain, completed using reference TRBV19 and TRBJ1-6, is DGGITQSPKYLFRKEGQNVTLSCEQNLNHDAMYWYRQDPGQGLRLIYYSQIVNDFQKGDIAEGYSVSREKKESFPLTVTSAQKNPTAFYLCASSRPRDGRNNSPLHFGNGTRLTVT.

The chain employs TRBV13 and TRBJ1-3; D gene unclear. The CDR3 has 13 residues. Germline V lookup: CDR1 PRHDT, CDR2 FYEKMQ (reference sequence). V was pared by 5 bases and J by 4 bases, with 9 bases between. The CDR3: CASSPLAGNTIYF. The CDR3, as DNA: TGTGCCAGCAGCCCCTTAGCGGGAAACACCATATATTTT.

The gene calls are TRBV14 and TRBJ2-1, with 7 bases lining up with TRBD1. The V segment lost 4 bases and the J segment 12 bases; nucleotides outside the gene matches: 9. The length of the CDR3 is 13 residues. Germline lookup yields CDR1 SGHDN and CDR2 FVKESK. The CDR3 protein is CASSRQGVGGQFF. The CDR3 bases are TGTGCCAGCAGCCGCCAGGGGGTCGGTGGGCAGTTCTTC.

The rearrangement links TRBV19 to TRBJ2-3; TRBD2 might be the D (7 bases). V dropped 7 bases and J dropped 1 base, with 15 bases sitting between them. This CDR3 is 15 amino acids long. Per the germline V gene, CDR1 is LNHDA and CDR2 is SQIVND (reference sequence). The CDR3: CASTPSRGRTDTQYF. The CDR3 region has the DNA TGTGCCAGTACCCCCTCGCGGGGGCGCACAGATACGCAGTATTTT.

The V and J genes are TRBV19 and TRBJ2-2; the D gene is possibly TRBD2 (6 bases). Germline values: CDR1 LNHDA, CDR2 SQIVND (reference sequence). Trimming stripped 1 base from V and 5 bases from J, with 11 bases between. CDR3 length: 15 residues. CDR3 loop: CASSIARGMTGELFF. The CDR3 DNA sequence: TGTGCCAGTAGTATAGCACGGGGGATGACCGGGGAGCTGTTTTTT.

The rearrangement links TRBV24-1 to TRBJ1-3; D call uncertain. Trimming pared 3 bases from V and 1 base from J, leaving 6 bases between. Germline V gene lookup returns CDR1 KGHDR and CDR2 SFDVKD. The CDR3 runs to 14 residues. The CDR3 nucleotides are TGTGCCACCAGTGATCCGGGGTCTGGAAACACCATATATTTT. Amino acid sequence: CATSDPGSGNTIYF.

This clone was observed a single time. The chain combines TRBV19 with TRBJ1-2, with 7 bases that match TRBD1. The CDR3 totals 14 residues. With V trimmed by 8 bases and J by 4 bases, 10 bases remained unmatched. The germline CDR1 and CDR2 sequences are LNHDA and SQIVND (reference sequence). This chain's CDR3 is CASSSAGTVYGYTF. CDR3 nucleotides: TGTGCCAGTTCATCGGCCGGGACAGTCTATGGCTACACCTTC.

The genes are TRBV10-2 and TRBJ2-7; D is unclear. Trimming stripped 6 bases from V and 3 bases from J, with 9 bases between. This CDR3 spans 12 amino acids. The V gene's germline CDR1 is WSHSY and CDR2 SAAADI. The CDR3 region is CASRAPGYEQYF. The DNA of the CDR3 is TGCGCCAGCAGGGCCCCAGGCTACGAGCAGTACTTC.

The V call is TRBV5-1, the J call TRBJ2-5, with TRBD1 identical over 9 bases. The CDR3 is 15 amino acids. Losses at the gene ends were 2 bases for V and 4 bases for J; bases not matched to a gene: 6. Looked up from germline, CDR1 is SGHRS and CDR2 is YFSETQ. CDR3 region: CASSLGQGRPETQYF. DNA for the CDR3: TGCGCCAGCAGCTTAGGACAGGGGCGACCAGAGACCCAGTACTTC. The full variable domain, completed using reference TRBV5-1 and TRBJ2-5, is KAGVTQTPRYLIKTRGQQVTLSCSPISGHRSVSWYQQTPGQGLQFLFEYFSETQRNKGNFPGRFSGRQFSNSRSEMNVSTLELGDSALYLCASSLGQGRPETQYFGPGTRLLVL.

The chain joins TRBV7-9 to TRBJ2-7; 8 bases are a match to TRBD1. The CDR3 has 13 residues. Germline V lookup: CDR1 SEHNR, CDR2 FQNEAQ (reference sequence). Germline trimming cut 4 bases from V and 3 bases from J; bases unmatched to any gene: 2. The CDR3 sequence is CASSYDRGYEQYF. CDR3 DNA sequence: TGTGCCAGCAGCTATGACAGGGGCTACGAGCAGTACTTC. The variable domain in full, completed from reference TRBV7-9 and TRBJ2-7, reads DTGVSQNPRHKITKRGQNVTFRCDPISEHNRLYWYRQTLGQGPEFLTYFQNEAQLEKSRLLSDRFSAERPKGSFSTLEIQRTEQGDSAMYLCASSYDRGYEQYFGPGTRLTVT.

This clone was seen more than once but under ten times. This chain links TRBV20-1 with TRBJ2-1; D remains unclear. The CDR3 runs to 11 residues. Germline-derived CDR1 and CDR2 are DFQATT and SNEGSKA (reference sequence). Trimming removed 0 bases from V and 7 bases from J, with 4 bases in between. This CDR3 is CSAREGNEQFF. The DNA for the CDR3 is TGCAGTGCTAGAGAGGGGAATGAGCAGTTCTTC.

The CDR3 region is CASSSTGRGDEKLFF. The DNA of the CDR3 is TGTGCCAGCAGCTCCACAGGGAGGGGAGATGAAAAACTGTTTTTT. The V call is TRBV13, the J call TRBJ1-4; TRBD1 is a possible D gene (6 bases). The CDR3 extends over 15 amino acids. V lost 4 bases, J lost 6 bases, and 15 bases lay in between. Germline V gene sequence: CDR1 PRHDT, CDR2 FYEKMQ (reference sequence).

This chain connects TRBV7-9 to TRBJ2-1; TRBD1 is a possible D gene (6 bases). CDR3 size: 15 residues. Per the germline V gene, CDR1 is SEHNR and CDR2 is FQNEAQ (reference sequence). Trimming pared 5 bases from V and 2 bases from J, leaving 13 bases between. The chain's CDR3 is CASSLTGNTYNEQFF. The DNA of the CDR3 is TGTGCCAGCAGCCTTACAGGGAACACCTACAATGAGCAGTTCTTC. Full variable domain (rest looked up from reference TRBV7-9 and TRBJ2-1): DTGVSQNPRHKITKRGQNVTFRCDPISEHNRLYWYRQTLGQGPEFLTYFQNEAQLEKSRLLSDRFSAERPKGSFSTLEIQRTEQGDSAMYLCASSLTGNTYNEQFFGPGTRLTVL.

The chain combines TRBV2 with TRBJ2-5; TRBD2 might be the D (7 bases). Germline CDR1 is SNHLY and CDR2 is FYNNEI. CDR3 size: 16 residues. V lost 0 bases and J 3 bases, leaving 14 bases between the germline ends. The CDR3 DNA sequence: TGTGCCAGCAGTGAAGCGGGGGGGCCCATCAAAGAGACCCAGTACTTC. Its translation is CASSEAGGPIKETQYF.

The chain joins TRBV2 to TRBJ1-5, with D perhaps matching TRBD1 (6 bases). Per germline, CDR1 SNHLY and CDR2 FYNNEI. V was pared by 5 bases and J by 0 bases, with 14 bases between. This CDR3 has 16 residues. The DNA for the CDR3 is TGTGCCAGCAGTCCTCGAAGACAGGATAGCAATCAGCCCCAGCATTTT. It codes for CASSPRRQDSNQPQHF.

This chain connects TRBV5-4 to TRBJ2-5, with 10 positions matching TRBD2. The V and J ends lost 0 bases and 5 bases, in that order; junction bases with no gene match: 7. The CDR3 is 16 amino acids. Germline CDR1 SGHNT, CDR2 YYREEE (reference sequence). The CDR3 coding sequence is TGTGCCAGCAGCTTGGTGCCAGCGGGGGGGAGGGAGACCCAGTACTTC. Its protein is CASSLVPAGGRETQYF.

V is TRBV28 and J is TRBJ1-3; maybe TRBD1 (5 bases). This CDR3 is 14 amino acids long. V was trimmed by 3 bases and J by 3 bases, leaving 9 bases between them. Per the germline V gene, CDR1 is MDHEN and CDR2 is SYDVKM. The CDR3 nucleotides read TGTGCCAGCAGTTTGGGTACAGGTGGAAACACCATATATTTT. Its translation is CASSLGTGGNTIYF.

This clone was counted a single time. The gene calls are TRBV5-1 and TRBJ2-7; no firm D call. Germline V gene data show CDR1 as SGHRS and CDR2 as YFSETQ. There are 13 residues in the CDR3. Trimming pared 8 bases from V and 3 bases from J, leaving 15 bases between. CDR3 DNA sequence: TGCGCCAGAAGCGAGAACGTTCACTACGAGCAGTACTTC. As protein: CARSENVHYEQYF.

The rearrangement links TRBV11-2 to TRBJ1-1, with unresolved D. Deletions cut 6 bases from V and 3 bases from J, with 11 bases between. Per the germline V gene, CDR1 is SGHAT and CDR2 is FQNNGV. The CDR3 is made up of 13 amino acids. In nucleotides, the CDR3 is TGTGCCAGCAGTCACCCAGGATACACTGAAGCTTTCTTT. Translating gives CASSHPGYTEAFF.

This rearrangement joins TRBV30 to TRBJ1-4, with D unclear. Germline V gives CDR1 GTSNPN, CDR2 SVGIG (reference sequence). Trimming stripped 0 bases from V and 3 bases from J, with 8 bases between. This CDR3 is built from 14 residues. In nucleotides, the CDR3 is TGTGCCTGGAGTGTACGTCTGCCTAATGAAAAACTGTTTTTT. Translation gives CAWSVRLPNEKLFF.

This clone was counted a single time. The rearrangement joins TRBV2 to TRBJ2-1; tentatively, D is TRBD2 (5 bases). CDR1 is SNHLY, CDR2 FYNNEI, per germline. V was shortened by 4 bases and J by 9 bases, with 16 bases between the two germline ends. The CDR3 length is 14 residues. CDR3 protein: CASSVQPGVGEQFF. CDR3 in DNA: TGTGCCAGCAGTGTACAGCCCGGGGTCGGTGAGCAGTTCTTC. The whole variable domain, remainder taken from reference TRBV2 and TRBJ2-1, is EPEVTQTPSHQVTQMGQEVILRCVPISNHLYFYWYRQILGQKVEFLVSFYNNEISEKSEIFDDQFSVERPDGSNFTLKIRSTKLEDSAMYFCASSVQPGVGEQFFGPGTRLTVL.

V usage is TRBV2 and J usage is TRBJ2-7; 10 positions match TRBD1. CDR1 is SNHLY, CDR2 FYNNEI, per germline. Unmatched junction bases numbered 4, after V lost 5 bases and J lost 0 bases. The CDR3 covers 15 residues. The CDR3 spells CASSQTGGASYEQYF. CDR3 coding DNA: TGTGCCAGCAGTCAGACAGGGGGCGCCTCCTACGAGCAGTACTTC.

V is TRBV7-3 and J is TRBJ2-2; the D gene is possibly TRBD1 (7 bases). V was trimmed by 1 base and J by 1 base, leaving 13 bases between them. This CDR3 has 17 amino acids. The germline V gene has CDR1 SGHTA and CDR2 FQGTGA. DNA for the CDR3: TGTGCCAGCAGCTTAATAGGAGGGACAGTGAACACCGGGGAGCTGTTTTTT. It yields the protein CASSLIGGTVNTGELFF.